The 19 T cell receptor beta chains reported below all come from one sample, sequenced in a study of blood T cell repertoires in COVID-19. Using immunoSEQ multiplex PCR, the repertoire was profiled, and TCRdb retains in-frame clones only, with some absent. The table records 250,000 or so clones, about nine tenths of them present only once. Sample: peripheral blood. Receptors were obtained from a man between 35 and 55 years old with active or convalescent COVID-19.

This clone was counted only a few times. This chain connects TRBV24-1 to TRBJ2-1, with a weak D call TRBD2 (5 bases). CDR3 length: 14 amino acids. Trimming took 3 bases from V and 9 from J, leaving 14 bases between them. The germline CDR1 and CDR2 sequences are KGHDR and SFDVKD. CDR3 coding DNA: TGTGCCACCAGTGATACCCTCGACCGGGGTGAGCAGTTCTTC. It is translated as CATSDTLDRGEQFF.

This clone was observed a single time. This chain joins TRBV28 and TRBJ1-5, with D maybe TRBD1 (5 bases). V lost 9 bases and J 10 bases, leaving 19 bases between the germline ends. CDR3 length: 13 residues. The germline gives CDR1 MDHEN, CDR2 SYDVKM. CDR3 nucleotide sequence: TGTGCCAGTCAGGGTCAGGGAGGCCGACCCCAGCATTTT. It translates to CASQGQGGRPQHF.

The chain links TRBV3-1 (or the pseudogene TRBV3-2) to TRBJ2-5, with no clear D. Germline V gives CDR1 LGHDT, CDR2 YNNKEL (reference sequence). This CDR3 has 12 amino acids. Between the trimmed V and J ends, which lost 7 bases and 5 bases, there was a span of 11 bases. CDR3 bases: TGTGCCAGCACCATGGTCGGGGAGACCCAGTACTTC. Protein product: CASTMVGETQYF.

The rearrangement joins TRBV28 to TRBJ2-7, with D maybe TRBD2 (6 bases). Trimming took off 3 bases at V and 1 base at J, with 10 bases between the two ends. This CDR3 has 14 residues. Germline-derived CDR1 and CDR2 are MDHEN and SYDVKM. Written as DNA, the CDR3 is TGTGCCAGCAGTTTGGGGGGAGGTTCCTACGAGCAGTACTTC. Its translation: CASSLGGGSYEQYF.

Only one count was recorded for this clone. The V call is TRBV7-6, the J call TRBJ1-3; D not certain. Germline CDR1 SGHVS, CDR2 FNYEAQ. Trimming stripped 2 bases from V and 4 bases from J, with 9 bases between. There are 14 residues in the CDR3. The CDR3 sequence: CASSLNFPGNTIYF. The CDR3 DNA is TGTGCCAGCAGCTTAAATTTCCCGGGAAACACCATATATTTT.

The count of this clone is one. The J gene is TRBJ2-3, the V gene TRBV9; 9 bases fit TRBD1. There are 17 residues in the CDR3. Per the germline V gene, CDR1 is SGDLS and CDR2 is YYNGEE. The V and J ends lost 3 bases and 1 base, in that order; junction bases with no gene match: 9. The CDR3 DNA follows: TGTGCCAGCAGCGGGTCCCGGGACAGGGTTGGCACAGATACGCAGTATTTT. It translates to CASSGSRDRVGTDTQYF.

In nucleotides, the CDR3 is TGTGCCAGCAGTGAATCAGTTACGCAGTATTTT. This translates into CASSESVTQYF. The chain couples TRBV25-1 to TRBJ2-3, with D unresolved. This CDR3 is built from 11 residues. Trimming removed 1 base from V and 8 bases from J, with 4 bases in between. Germline V gene data show CDR1 as MGHDK and CDR2 as SYGVNS. Based on the CDR3 plus reference TRBV25-1 and TRBJ2-3, the full variable domain is EADIYQTPRYLVIGTGKKITLECSQTMGHDKMYWYQQDPGMELHLIHYSYGVNSTEKGDLSSESTVSRIRTEHFPLTLESARPSHTSQYLCASSESVTQYFGPGTRLTVL.

This clone appeared once. The chain links TRBV19 to TRBJ1-2; possibly TRBD1 for D (5 bases). This CDR3 is 14 amino acids long. In germline, CDR1 is LNHDA, CDR2 SQIVND (reference sequence). V was shortened by 10 bases and J by 5 bases, with 20 bases between the two germline ends. The CDR3 spells CATESGGSEYGYTF. In DNA, the CDR3 is TGTGCCACCGAAAGCGGGGGTAGTGAGTATGGCTACACCTTC.

This clone was seen a few times. This chain uses TRBV30 with TRBJ1-2; D is unresolved. The V gene lost 1 base and the J gene lost 6 bases, with 6 bases spanning the gap. The CDR3 loop spans 11 amino acids. Looked up from germline, CDR1 is GTSNPN and CDR2 is SVGIG (reference sequence). CDR3 residues: CAWSGGHGYTF. In DNA form, the CDR3 reads TGTGCCTGGAGTGGCGGTCATGGCTACACCTTC.

The rearrangement links TRBV6-5 to TRBJ1-2; TRBD1 is a possible D gene (5 bases). This CDR3 has 16 amino acids. V was pared by 0 bases and J by 4 bases, with 15 bases between. Germline CDR1 MNHEY, CDR2 SVGAGI. CDR3 protein: CASSYSSAGGSYGYTF. Written as DNA, the CDR3 is TGTGCCAGCAGTTACTCGAGTGCGGGGGGGTCCTATGGCTACACCTTC.

This chain connects TRBV7-8 to TRBJ2-1; 8 bases are shared with TRBD2. There are 15 residues in the CDR3. The germline gives CDR1 SGHVS, CDR2 FQNEAQ. With 5 bases clipped from V and 9 bases from J, the junction kept 12 bases outside the gene matches. The CDR3 nucleotides read TGTGCCAGCAGCCTCCAGCGGGAGCCAGACGGTGAGCAGTTCTTC. Protein sequence: CASSLQREPDGEQFF.

V gene TRBV24-1 combines with J gene TRBJ1-4; 7 bases agree with TRBD1. The trim removed 3 bases at V and 8 bases at J, leaving 8 bases unmatched. Germline V gene lookup returns CDR1 KGHDR and CDR2 SFDVKD. There are 15 residues in the CDR3. CDR3 in amino acids: CATSDPAGGEEKLFF. CDR3 nucleotide sequence: TGTGCCACCAGTGATCCCGCAGGGGGTGAAGAAAAACTGTTTTTT.

This chain connects TRBV3-1 (or the pseudogene TRBV3-2) to TRBJ1-1; D is perhaps TRBD1 (6 bases). Trimming left V 1 base short and J 11 bases short, with 14 bases between. Germline loops: CDR1 LGHDT, CDR2 YNNKEL (reference sequence). The CDR3 runs 13 residues. The chain's CDR3 is CASSQVRGGEAFF. CDR3 nucleotides: TGTGCCAGCAGCCAAGTGAGGGGGGGGGAGGCTTTCTTT.

The rearrangement uses TRBV7-9 and TRBJ1-1; possible D gene TRBD1, 6 bases. Trimming pared 5 bases from V and 5 bases from J, leaving 12 bases between. The length of the CDR3 is 13 residues. Germline V gives CDR1 SEHNR, CDR2 FQNEAQ (reference sequence). The CDR3 protein is CASSRQVLTEAFF. CDR3 nucleotides: TGTGCCAGCAGCCGACAGGTTTTGACTGAAGCTTTCTTT.

The V and J genes are TRBV24-1 and TRBJ1-3; 8 bases are a match to TRBD1. The length of the CDR3 is 16 residues. The germline CDR1 and CDR2 sequences are KGHDR and SFDVKD. Trimming cost V 4 bases and J 3 bases; bases outside gene matches: 7. In nucleotides, the CDR3 is TGTGCCACCAGTGACCCCGGACAGGGAAATGGAAACACCATATATTTT. Translating gives CATSDPGQGNGNTIYF.

The J gene is TRBJ1-2, the V gene TRBV11-2; perhaps TRBD1 as D (6 bases). The CDR3 consists of 15 residues. Germline-derived CDR1 and CDR2 are SGHAT and FQNNGV. V shed 6 bases and J shed 7 bases, with 21 bases lying between them. CDR3 in DNA: TGTGCCAGCAGGGGCGGGGGTCTCGGGACATCTGGCTACACCTTC. Amino acids: CASRGGGLGTSGYTF.

This chain uses TRBV11-3 with TRBJ1-1; the match to TRBD1 covers 7 bases. With 7 bases clipped from V and 2 bases from J, the junction kept 19 bases outside the gene matches. Germline V gene data show CDR1 as SGHNT and CDR2 as YENEEA. CDR3 length: 18 residues. Here the CDR3 reads CASNPGQALMGGNTEAFF. DNA of the CDR3: TGTGCCAGCAACCCTGGACAGGCGTTGATGGGAGGAAACACTGAAGCTTTCTTT.

This clone was seen once. The J gene is TRBJ1-5, the V gene TRBV30; D remains ambiguous. The CDR3 contains 13 residues. V lost 8 bases, J lost 2 bases, and 13 bases lay in between. CDR1 is GTSNPN and CDR2 is SVGIG in the germline V gene (reference sequence). CDR3 sequence: CAASKEGNQPQHF. CDR3 nucleotides: TGTGCCGCTTCGAAGGAGGGCAATCAGCCCCAGCATTTT. Full variable domain (remainder filled in from reference TRBV30 and TRBJ1-5): SQTIHQWPATLVQPVGSPLSLECTVEGTSNPNLYWYRQAAGRGLQLLFYSVGIGQISSEVPQNLSASRPQDRQFILSSKKLLLSDSGFYLCAASKEGNQPQHFGDGTRLSIL.

This clone was found once. The chain is built from TRBV6-5 and TRBJ2-2; TRBD1 matches at 8 bases. With V trimmed by 6 bases and J by 4 bases, 7 bases remained unmatched. Germline V gene lookup returns CDR1 MNHEY and CDR2 SVGAGI. This CDR3 has 15 residues. The DNA of the CDR3 is TGTGCCAGCAGGACGACAGGGGCTGGCACCGGGGAGCTGTTTTTT. This translates into CASRTTGAGTGELFF.